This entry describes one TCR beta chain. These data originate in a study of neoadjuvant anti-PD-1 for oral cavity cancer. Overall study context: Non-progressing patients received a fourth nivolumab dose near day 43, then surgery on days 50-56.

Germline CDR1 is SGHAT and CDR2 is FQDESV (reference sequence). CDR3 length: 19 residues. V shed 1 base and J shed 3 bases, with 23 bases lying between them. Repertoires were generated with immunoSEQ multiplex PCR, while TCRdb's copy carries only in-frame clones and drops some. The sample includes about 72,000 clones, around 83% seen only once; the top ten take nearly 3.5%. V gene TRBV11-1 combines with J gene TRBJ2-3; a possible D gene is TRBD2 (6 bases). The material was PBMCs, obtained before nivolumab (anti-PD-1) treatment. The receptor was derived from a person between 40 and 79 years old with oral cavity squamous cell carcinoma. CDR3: CASSLDLLSFGSTTDTQYF. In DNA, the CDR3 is TGTGCCAGCAGCTTAGACCTCCTCTCTTTCGGGAGTACGACAGATACGCAGTATTTT.